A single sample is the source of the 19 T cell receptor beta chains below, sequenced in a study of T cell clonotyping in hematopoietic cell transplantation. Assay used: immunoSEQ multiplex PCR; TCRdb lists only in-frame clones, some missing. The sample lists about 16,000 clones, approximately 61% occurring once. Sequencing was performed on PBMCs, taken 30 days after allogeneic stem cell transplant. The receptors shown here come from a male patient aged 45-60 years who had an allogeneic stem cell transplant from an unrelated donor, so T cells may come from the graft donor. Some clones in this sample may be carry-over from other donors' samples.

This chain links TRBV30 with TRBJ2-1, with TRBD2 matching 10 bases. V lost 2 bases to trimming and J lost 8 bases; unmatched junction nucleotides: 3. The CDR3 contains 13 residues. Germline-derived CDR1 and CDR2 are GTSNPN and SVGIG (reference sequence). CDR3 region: CAWSLAGGHEQFF. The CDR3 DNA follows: TGTGCCTGGAGTTTAGCGGGGGGCCATGAGCAGTTCTTC.

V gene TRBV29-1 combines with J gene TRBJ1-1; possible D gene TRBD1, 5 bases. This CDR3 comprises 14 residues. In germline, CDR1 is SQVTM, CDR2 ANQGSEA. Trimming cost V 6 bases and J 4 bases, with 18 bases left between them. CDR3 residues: CSVSPMGGSTEAFF. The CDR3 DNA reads TGCAGCGTGTCCCCAATGGGGGGGAGCACTGAAGCTTTCTTT.

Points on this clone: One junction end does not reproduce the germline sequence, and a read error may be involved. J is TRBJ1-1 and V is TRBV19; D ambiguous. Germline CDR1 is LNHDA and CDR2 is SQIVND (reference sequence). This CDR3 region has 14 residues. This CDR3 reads CASSISGGNTEAFF. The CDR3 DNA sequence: TGTGCCAGTAGTATCTCGGGAGGGAACACTGAAGCCTTCTTT.

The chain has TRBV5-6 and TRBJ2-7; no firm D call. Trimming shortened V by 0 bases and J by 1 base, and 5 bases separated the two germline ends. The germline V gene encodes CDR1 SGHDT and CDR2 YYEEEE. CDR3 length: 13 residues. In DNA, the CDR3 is TGTGCCAGCAGCTTGGTACTTTCCTACGAGCAGTACTTC. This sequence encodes CASSLVLSYEQYF. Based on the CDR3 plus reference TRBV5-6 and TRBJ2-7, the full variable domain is DAGVTQSPTHLIKTRGQQVTLRCSPKSGHDTVSWYQQALGQGPQFIFQYYEEEERQRGNFPDRFSGHQFPNYSSELNVNALLLGDSALYLCASSLVLSYEQYFGPGTRLTVT.

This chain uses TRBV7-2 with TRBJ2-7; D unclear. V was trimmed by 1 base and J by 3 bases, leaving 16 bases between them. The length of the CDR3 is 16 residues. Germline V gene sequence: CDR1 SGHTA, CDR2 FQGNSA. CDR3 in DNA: TGTGCCAGCAGCTTAGTGTCGATAACAGAGTTCTACGAGCAGTACTTC. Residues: CASSLVSITEFYEQYF. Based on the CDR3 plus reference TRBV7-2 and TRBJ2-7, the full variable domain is GAGVSQSPSNKVTEKGKDVELRCDPISGHTALYWYRQSLGQGLEFLIYFQGNSAPDKSGLPSDRFSAERTGGSVSTLTIQRTQQEDSAVYLCASSLVSITEFYEQYFGPGTRLTVT.

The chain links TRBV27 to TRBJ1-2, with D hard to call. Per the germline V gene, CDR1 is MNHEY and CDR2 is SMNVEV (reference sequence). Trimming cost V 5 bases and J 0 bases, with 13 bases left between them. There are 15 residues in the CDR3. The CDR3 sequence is CASSPARSSNYGYTF. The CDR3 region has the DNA TGTGCCAGCAGTCCCGCCCGATCCTCTAACTATGGCTACACCTTC.

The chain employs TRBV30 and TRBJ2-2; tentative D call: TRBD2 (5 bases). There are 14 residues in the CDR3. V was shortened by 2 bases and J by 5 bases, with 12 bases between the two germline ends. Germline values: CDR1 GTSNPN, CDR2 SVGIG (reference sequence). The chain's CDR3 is CAWSLARTTGELFF. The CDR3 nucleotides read TGTGCCTGGAGTCTTGCTAGGACTACCGGGGAGCTGTTTTTT.

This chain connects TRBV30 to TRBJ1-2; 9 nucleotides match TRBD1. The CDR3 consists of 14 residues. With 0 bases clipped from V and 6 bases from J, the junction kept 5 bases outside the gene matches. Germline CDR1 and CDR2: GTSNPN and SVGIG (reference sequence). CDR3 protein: CAWSVQGTGNGYTF. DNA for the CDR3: TGTGCCTGGAGTGTACAAGGGACAGGGAATGGCTACACCTTC.

In DNA, the CDR3 is TGTGCCAGCAGCGTGAGGGCGCCGGCGGAAAATGAGCAGTTCTTC. Its translation is CASSVRAPAENEQFF. J is TRBJ2-1 and V is TRBV9, with a weak D call TRBD2 (5 bases). CDR1 is SGDLS, CDR2 YYNGEE, per germline. The CDR3 covers 15 residues. Trimming shortened V by 2 bases and J by 7 bases, and 16 bases separated the two germline ends.

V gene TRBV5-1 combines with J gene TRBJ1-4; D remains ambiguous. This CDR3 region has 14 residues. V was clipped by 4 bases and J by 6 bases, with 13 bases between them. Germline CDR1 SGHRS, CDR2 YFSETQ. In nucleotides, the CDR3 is TGCGCCAGCAGCCACACGTCGGGCGATGAAAAACTGTTTTTT. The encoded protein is CASSHTSGDEKLFF.

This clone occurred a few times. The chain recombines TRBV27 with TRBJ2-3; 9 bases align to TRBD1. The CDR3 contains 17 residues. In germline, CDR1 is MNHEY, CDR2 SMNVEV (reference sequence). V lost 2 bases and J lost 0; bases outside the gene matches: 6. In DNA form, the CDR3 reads TGTGCCAGCAGTTTAAGGGGGACAGGGTGGAGCACAGATACGCAGTATTTT. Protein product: CASSLRGTGWSTDTQYF.

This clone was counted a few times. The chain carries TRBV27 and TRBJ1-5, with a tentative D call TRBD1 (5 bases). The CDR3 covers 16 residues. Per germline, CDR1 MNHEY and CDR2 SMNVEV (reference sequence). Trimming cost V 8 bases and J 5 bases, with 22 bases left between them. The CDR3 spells CASSKDRAGVDQPQHF. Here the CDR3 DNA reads TGTGCCAGCTCAAAAGATAGGGCGGGGGTCGATCAGCCCCAGCATTTT.

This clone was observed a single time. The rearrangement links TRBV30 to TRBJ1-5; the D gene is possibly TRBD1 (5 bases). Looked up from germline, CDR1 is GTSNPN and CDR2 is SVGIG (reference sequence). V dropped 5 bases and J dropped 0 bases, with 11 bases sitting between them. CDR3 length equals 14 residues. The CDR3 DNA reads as TGTGCCTGGTCAGACAGCTATAGCAATCAGCCCCAGCATTTT. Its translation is CAWSDSYSNQPQHF.

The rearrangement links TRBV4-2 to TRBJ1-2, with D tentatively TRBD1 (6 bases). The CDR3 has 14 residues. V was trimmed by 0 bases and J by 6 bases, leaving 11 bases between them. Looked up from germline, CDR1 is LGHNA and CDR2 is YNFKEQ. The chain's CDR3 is CASSQDRGRDGYTF. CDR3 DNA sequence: TGTGCCAGCAGCCAAGATCGGGGGCGGGATGGCTACACCTTC.

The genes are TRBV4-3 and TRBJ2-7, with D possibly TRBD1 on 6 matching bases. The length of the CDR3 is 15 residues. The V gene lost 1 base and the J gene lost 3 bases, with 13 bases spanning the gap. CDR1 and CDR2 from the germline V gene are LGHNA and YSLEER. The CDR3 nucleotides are TGCGCCAGCAGCCAAGTGGTAGGGGGACACTACGAGCAGTACTTC. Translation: CASSQVVGGHYEQYF.

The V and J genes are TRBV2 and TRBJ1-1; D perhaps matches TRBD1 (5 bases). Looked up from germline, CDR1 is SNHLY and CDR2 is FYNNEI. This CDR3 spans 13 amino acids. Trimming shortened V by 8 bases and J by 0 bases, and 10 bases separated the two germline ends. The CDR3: CASGDRMNTEAFF. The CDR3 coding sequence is TGTGCCAGCGGGGACCGAATGAACACTGAAGCTTTCTTT.

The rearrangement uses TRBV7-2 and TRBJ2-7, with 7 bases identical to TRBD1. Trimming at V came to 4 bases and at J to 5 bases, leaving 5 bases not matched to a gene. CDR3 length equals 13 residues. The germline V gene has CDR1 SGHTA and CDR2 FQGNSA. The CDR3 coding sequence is TGTGCCAGCAGCTCCGCGACAGGGAACGAGCAGTACTTC. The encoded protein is CASSSATGNEQYF.

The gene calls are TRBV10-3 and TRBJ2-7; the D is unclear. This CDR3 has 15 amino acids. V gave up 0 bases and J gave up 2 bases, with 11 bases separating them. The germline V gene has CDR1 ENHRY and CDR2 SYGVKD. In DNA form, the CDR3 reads TGTGCCATCAGTGAGTCGAGAGGCAAGACCTACGAGCAGTACTTC. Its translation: CAISESRGKTYEQYF.

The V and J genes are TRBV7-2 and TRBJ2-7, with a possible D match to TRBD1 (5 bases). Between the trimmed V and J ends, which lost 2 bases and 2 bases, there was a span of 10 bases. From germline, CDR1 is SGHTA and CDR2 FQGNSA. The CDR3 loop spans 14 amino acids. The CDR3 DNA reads TGTGCCAGCAGCTTACTGGGGCGAACCTACGAGCAGTACTTC. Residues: CASSLLGRTYEQYF.